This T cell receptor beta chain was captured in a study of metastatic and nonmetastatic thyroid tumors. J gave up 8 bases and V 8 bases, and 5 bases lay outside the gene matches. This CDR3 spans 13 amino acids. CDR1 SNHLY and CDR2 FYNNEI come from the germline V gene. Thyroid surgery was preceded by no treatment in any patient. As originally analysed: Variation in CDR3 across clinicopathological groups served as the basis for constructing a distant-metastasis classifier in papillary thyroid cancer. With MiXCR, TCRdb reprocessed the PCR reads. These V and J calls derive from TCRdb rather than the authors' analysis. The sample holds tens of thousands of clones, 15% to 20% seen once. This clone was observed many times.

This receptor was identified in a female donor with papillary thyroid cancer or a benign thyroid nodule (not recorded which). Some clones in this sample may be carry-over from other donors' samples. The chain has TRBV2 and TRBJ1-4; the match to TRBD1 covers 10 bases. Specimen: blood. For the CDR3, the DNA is TGTGCCAGCCAAGACAGGGGGCGCGAAAAACTGTTTTTT. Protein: CASQDRGREKLFF. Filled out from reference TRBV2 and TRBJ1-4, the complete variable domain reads EPEVTQTPSHQVTQMGQEVILRCVPISNHLYFYWYRQILGQKVEFLVSFYNNEISEKSEIFDDQFSVERPDGSNFTLKIRSTKLEDSAMYFCASQDRGREKLFFGSGTQLSVL.